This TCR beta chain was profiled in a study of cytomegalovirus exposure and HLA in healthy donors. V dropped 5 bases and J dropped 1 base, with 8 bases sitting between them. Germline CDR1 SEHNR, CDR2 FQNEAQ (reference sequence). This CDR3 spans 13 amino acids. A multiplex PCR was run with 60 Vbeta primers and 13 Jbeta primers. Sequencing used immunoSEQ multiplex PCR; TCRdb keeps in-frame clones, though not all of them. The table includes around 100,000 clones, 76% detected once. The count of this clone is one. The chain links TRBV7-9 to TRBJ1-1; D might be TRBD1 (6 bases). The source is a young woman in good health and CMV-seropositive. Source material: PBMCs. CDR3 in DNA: TGTGCCAGCAGCCCCAGGGGGAACACTGAAGCTTTCTTT. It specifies CASSPRGNTEAFF.